This T cell receptor (beta chain) was identified in a study of blood T cell repertoires in COVID-19. In the study overall: Whether acute or convalescent, the COVID-19 samples came from the United States, Italy and Spain. In each case, the material was cDNA or gDNA derived from T cells, B-cell-depleted T cells, or PBMCs.

With V trimmed by 5 bases and J by 6 bases, 8 bases remained unmatched. CDR1 is SGHAT, CDR2 FQNNGV, per germline. The length of the CDR3 is 16 residues. Per the study methods: Estimation of nucleated cell counts was performed using reference gene primer amplification. Sequenced by immunoSEQ multiplex PCR; TCRdb stores in-frame clones only, minus some. That table is the source of V, J and clone size, and D and trimming were worked out from the DNA. The table has 30,000 to 45,000 clones, 87% seen once. Sequenced material: peripheral blood. This receptor was obtained from a human donor in a cohort sampled during active COVID-19. V is TRBV11-2 and J is TRBJ2-1; 12 positions agree with TRBD2. The CDR3 spells CASSPTTSGGLNEQFF. The CDR3 DNA reads TGTGCCAGCAGCCCCACGACTAGCGGGGGACTCAATGAGCAGTTCTTC.